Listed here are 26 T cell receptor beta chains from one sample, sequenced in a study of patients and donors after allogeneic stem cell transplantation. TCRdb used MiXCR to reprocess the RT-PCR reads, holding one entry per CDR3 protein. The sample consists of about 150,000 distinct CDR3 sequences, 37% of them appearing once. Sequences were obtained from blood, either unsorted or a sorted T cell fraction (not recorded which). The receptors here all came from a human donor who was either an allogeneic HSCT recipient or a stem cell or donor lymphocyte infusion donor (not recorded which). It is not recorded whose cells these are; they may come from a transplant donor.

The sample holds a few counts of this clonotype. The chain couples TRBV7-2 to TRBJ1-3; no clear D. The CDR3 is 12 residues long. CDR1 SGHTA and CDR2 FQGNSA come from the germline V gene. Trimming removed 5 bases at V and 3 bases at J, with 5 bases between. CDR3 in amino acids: CASSPVGNTIYF. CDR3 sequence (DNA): TGTGCCAGCAGCCCAGTTGGAAACACCATATATTTT.

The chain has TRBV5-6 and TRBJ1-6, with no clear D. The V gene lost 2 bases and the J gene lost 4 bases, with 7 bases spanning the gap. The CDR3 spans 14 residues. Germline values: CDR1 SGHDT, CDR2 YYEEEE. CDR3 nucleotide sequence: TGTGCCAGCAGCTTTGGCCAGTATAATTCACCCCTCCACTTT. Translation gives CASSFGQYNSPLHF.

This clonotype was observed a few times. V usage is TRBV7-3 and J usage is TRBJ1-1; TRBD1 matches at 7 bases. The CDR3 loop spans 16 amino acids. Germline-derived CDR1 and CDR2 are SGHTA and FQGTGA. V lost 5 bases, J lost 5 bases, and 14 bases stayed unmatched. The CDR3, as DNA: TGTGCCAGCAGCCTCTATTCGACAGGGCGGATAACTGAAGCTTTCTTT. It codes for CASSLYSTGRITEAFF.

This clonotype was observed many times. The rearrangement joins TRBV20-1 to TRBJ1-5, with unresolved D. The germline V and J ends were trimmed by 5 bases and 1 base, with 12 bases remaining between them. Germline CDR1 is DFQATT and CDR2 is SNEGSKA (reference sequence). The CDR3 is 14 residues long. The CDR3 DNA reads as TGCAGTGCTGGACTAGGAAGGAGCAATCAGCCCCAGCATTTT. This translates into CSAGLGRSNQPQHF.

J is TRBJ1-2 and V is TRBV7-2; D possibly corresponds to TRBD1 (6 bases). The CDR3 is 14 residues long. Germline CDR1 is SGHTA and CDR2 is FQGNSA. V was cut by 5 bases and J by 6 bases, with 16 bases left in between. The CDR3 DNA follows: TGTGCCAGCAGCCAGCTACAGGGAGGGAATGGCTACACCTTC. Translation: CASSQLQGGNGYTF.

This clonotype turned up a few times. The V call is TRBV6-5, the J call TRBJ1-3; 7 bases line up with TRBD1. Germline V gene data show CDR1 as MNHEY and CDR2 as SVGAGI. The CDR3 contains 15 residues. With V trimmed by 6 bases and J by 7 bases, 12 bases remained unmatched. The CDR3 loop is CASRPPGQRGNTIYF. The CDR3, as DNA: TGTGCCAGCAGACCACCGGGACAGCGGGGGAACACCATATATTTT.

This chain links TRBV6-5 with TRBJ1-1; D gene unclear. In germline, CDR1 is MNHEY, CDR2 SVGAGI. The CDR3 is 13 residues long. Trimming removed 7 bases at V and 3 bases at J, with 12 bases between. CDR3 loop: CASNRLGDTEAFF. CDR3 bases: TGTGCCAGCAATCGGTTGGGAGACACTGAAGCTTTCTTT.

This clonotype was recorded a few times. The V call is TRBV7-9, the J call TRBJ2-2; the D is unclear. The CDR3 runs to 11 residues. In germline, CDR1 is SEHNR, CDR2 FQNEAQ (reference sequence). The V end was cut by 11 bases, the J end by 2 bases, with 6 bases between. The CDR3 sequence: CAAENTGELFF. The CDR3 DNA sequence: TGTGCCGCGGAAAACACCGGGGAGCTGTTTTTT.

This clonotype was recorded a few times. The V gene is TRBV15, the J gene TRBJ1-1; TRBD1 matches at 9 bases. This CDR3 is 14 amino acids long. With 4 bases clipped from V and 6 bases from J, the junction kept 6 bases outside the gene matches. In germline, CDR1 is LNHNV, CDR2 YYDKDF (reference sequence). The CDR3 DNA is TGTGCCACCAGCAAGGACAGGGGATTCGCTGAAGCTTTCTTT. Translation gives CATSKDRGFAEAFF. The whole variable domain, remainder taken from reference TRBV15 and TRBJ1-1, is DAMVIQNPRYQVTQFGKPVTLSCSQTLNHNVMYWYQQKSSQAPKLLFHYYDKDFNNEADTPDNFQSRRPNTSFCFLDIRSPGLGDTAMYLCATSKDRGFAEAFFGQGTRLTVV.

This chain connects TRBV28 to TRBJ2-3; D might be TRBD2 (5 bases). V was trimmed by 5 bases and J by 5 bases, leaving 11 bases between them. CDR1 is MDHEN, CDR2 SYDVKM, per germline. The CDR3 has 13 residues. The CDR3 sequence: CASSVRTGDTQYF. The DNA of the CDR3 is TGTGCCAGCAGTGTCCGGACTGGAGATACGCAGTATTTT.

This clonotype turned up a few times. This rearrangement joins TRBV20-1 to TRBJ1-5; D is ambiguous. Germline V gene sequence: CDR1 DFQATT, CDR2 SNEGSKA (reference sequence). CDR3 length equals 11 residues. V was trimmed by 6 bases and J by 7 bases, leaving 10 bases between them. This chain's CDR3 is CSARVGQPQHF. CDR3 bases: TGCAGTGCCCGGGTTGGACAGCCCCAGCATTTT.

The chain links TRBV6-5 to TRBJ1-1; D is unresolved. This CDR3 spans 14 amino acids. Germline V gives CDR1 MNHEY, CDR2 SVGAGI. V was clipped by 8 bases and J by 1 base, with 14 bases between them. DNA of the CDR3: TGTGCCAGCTTCAGTGGGTGGAGGAACACTGAAGCTTTCTTT. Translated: CASFSGWRNTEAFF.

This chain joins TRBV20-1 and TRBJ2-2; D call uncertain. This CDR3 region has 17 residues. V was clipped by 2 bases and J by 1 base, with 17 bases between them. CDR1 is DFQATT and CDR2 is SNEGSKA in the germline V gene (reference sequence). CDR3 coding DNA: TGCAGTGCTAGACCCCTCTACCGGGCCGAGAACACCGGGGAGCTGTTTTTT. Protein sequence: CSARPLYRAENTGELFF.

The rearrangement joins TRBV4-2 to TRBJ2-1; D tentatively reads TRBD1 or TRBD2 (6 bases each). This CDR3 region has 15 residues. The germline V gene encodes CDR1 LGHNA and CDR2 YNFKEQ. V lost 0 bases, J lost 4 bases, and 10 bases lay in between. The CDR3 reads CASSQEGGPYNEQFF. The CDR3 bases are TGTGCCAGCAGCCAAGAAGGGGGGCCTTACAATGAGCAGTTCTTC.

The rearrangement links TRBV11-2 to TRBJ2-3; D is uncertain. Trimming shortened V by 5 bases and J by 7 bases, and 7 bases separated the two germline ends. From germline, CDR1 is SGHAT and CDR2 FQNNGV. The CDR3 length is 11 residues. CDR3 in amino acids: CASSPGHTQYF. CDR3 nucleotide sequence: TGTGCCAGCAGCCCCGGGCATACGCAGTATTTT.

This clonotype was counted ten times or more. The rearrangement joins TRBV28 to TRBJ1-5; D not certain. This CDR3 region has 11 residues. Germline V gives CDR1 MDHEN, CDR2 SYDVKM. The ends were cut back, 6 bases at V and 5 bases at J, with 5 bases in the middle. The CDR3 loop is CASRADQPQHF. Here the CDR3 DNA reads TGTGCCAGCAGAGCGGATCAGCCCCAGCATTTT.

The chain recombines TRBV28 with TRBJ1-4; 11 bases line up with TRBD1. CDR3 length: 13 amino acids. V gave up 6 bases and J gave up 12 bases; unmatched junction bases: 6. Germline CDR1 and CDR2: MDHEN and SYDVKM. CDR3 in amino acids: CASSPGQGAELFF. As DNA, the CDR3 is TGTGCCAGCAGCCCCGGACAGGGGGCGGAACTGTTTTTT.

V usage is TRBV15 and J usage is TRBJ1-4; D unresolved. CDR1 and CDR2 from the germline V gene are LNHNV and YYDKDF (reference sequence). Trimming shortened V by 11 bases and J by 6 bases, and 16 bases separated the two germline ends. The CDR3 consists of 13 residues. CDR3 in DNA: TGTGCCGCTCGATCCGGACGGGATGAAAAACTGTTTTTT. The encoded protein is CAARSGRDEKLFF.

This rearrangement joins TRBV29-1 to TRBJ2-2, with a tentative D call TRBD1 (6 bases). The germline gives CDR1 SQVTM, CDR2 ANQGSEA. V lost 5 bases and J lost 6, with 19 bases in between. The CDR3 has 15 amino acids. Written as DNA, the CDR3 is TGCAGCGTTCTCGGACAGCTGAGTCCGGCCGGGGAGCTGTTTTTT. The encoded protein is CSVLGQLSPAGELFF.

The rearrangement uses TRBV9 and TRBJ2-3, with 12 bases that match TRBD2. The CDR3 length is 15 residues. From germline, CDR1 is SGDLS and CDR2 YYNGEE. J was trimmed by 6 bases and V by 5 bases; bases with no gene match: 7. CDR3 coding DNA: TGTGCCAGCAGGCCCGGACTAGCGGGGAGGGATACGCAGTATTTT. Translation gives CASRPGLAGRDTQYF.

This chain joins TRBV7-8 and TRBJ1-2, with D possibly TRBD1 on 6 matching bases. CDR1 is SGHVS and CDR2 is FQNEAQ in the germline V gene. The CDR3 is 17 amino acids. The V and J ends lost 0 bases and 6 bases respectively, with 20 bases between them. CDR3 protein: CASSLARGAPDPHGYTF. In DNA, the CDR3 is TGTGCCAGCAGCTTAGCGAGGGGGGCCCCCGACCCCCATGGCTACACCTTC.

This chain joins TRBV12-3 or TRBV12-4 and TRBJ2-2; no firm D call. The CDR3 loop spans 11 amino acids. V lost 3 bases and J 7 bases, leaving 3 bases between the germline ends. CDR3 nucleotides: TGTGCCAGCAGTTTCATCGGGGAGCTGTTTTTT. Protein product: CASSFIGELFF.

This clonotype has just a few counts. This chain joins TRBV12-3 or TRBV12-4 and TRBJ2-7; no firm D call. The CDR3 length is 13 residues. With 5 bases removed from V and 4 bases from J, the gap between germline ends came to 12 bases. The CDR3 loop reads CASSNGPSYEQYF. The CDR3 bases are TGTGCCAGCAGTAACGGGCCGTCGTACGAGCAGTACTTC.

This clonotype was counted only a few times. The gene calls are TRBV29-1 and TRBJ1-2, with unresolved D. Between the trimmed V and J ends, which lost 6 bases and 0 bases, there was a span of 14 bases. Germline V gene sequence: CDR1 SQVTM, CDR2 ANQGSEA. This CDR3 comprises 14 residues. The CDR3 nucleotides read TGCAGCGTGGGTTCCGGGGTCGCTAACTATGGCTACACCTTC. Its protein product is CSVGSGVANYGYTF.

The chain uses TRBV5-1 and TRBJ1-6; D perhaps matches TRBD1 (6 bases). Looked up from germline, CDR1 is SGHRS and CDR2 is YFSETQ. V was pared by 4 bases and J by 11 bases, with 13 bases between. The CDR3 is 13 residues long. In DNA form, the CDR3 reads TGCGCCAGCAGCGAGGGGGTAGACGCACCCCTCCACTTT. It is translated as CASSEGVDAPLHF.

CDR3 bases: TGTGCCAGCAGTTTTGCCCCTAAACAGGGTGGCAAAAACATTCAGTACTTC. It encodes CASSFAPKQGGKNIQYF. This chain uses TRBV28 with TRBJ2-4, with a tentative D call TRBD1 (6 bases). There are 17 residues in the CDR3. The germline V gene has CDR1 MDHEN and CDR2 SYDVKM. Trimming removed 3 bases from V and 3 bases from J, with 18 bases in between.